Listed here are 13 T cell receptor beta chains from one sample, sequenced in a study. Using its own MiXCR run on the RT-PCR reads, TCRdb lists one record per CDR3 protein. The table includes around 700,000 distinct CDR3 sequences, approximately 15% detected once. Sequencing used memory CD4+ T cells from blood. These receptors all come from a female donor in good health, serving as a healthy control.

The V and J genes are TRBV5-1 and TRBJ2-7; D uncertain. Germline V gene sequence: CDR1 SGHRS, CDR2 YFSETQ. Deletions cut 3 bases from V and 4 bases from J, with 8 bases between. This CDR3 is 12 amino acids long. The CDR3 protein is CASSSYFYEQYF. CDR3 nucleotides: TGCGCCAGCAGCTCCTACTTTTACGAGCAGTACTTC.

The chain uses TRBV18 and TRBJ1-1; 9 bases map to TRBD1. V trimming: 2 bases; J trimming: 2 bases; junction bases outside the gene matches: 9. Germline V gene sequence: CDR1 KGHSH, CDR2 LQKENI. This CDR3 comprises 17 residues. This CDR3 reads CASSPYTGGARNTEAFF. The DNA of the CDR3 is TGTGCCAGCTCACCATACACAGGGGGCGCGAGAAACACTGAAGCTTTCTTT.

This clonotype was seen many times. The CDR3 is CASSPTSGRLNEQFF. The CDR3 bases are TGTGCCAGCAGCCCGACTAGCGGGAGATTGAATGAGCAGTTCTTC. The chain combines TRBV7-2 with TRBJ2-1; 12 bases line up with TRBD2. V lost 5 bases, J lost 7 bases, and 6 bases stayed unmatched. The CDR3 contains 15 residues. Germline values: CDR1 SGHTA, CDR2 FQGNSA. Using reference TRBV7-2 and TRBJ2-1 for the parts outside the CDR3, the full variable domain is GAGVSQSPSNKVTEKGKDVELRCDPISGHTALYWYRQSLGQGLEFLIYFQGNSAPDKSGLPSDRFSAERTGGSVSTLTIQRTQQEDSAVYLCASSPTSGRLNEQFFGPGTRLTVL.

This clonotype was observed a handful of times. The rearrangement uses TRBV4-3 and TRBJ2-1; D unresolved. The CDR3 covers 14 residues. V was pared by 0 bases and J by 7 bases, with 10 bases between. Germline CDR1 reads LGHNA; CDR2 reads YSLEER. The DNA for the CDR3 is TGCGCCAGCAGCCAAGAACCTGACGGGAATGAGCAGTTCTTC. Translated, it gives CASSQEPDGNEQFF.

The rearrangement uses TRBV4-3 and TRBJ2-3; no clear D. The CDR3 consists of 16 residues. Trimming left V 6 bases short and J 5 bases short, with 21 bases between. The germline V gene has CDR1 LGHNA and CDR2 YSLEER. The DNA of the CDR3 is TGCGCCAGCAGACCCGGCCCGTCCAATTGGATAGATACGCAGTATTTT. As protein: CASRPGPSNWIDTQYF.

This clonotype was picked up many times. The J gene is TRBJ1-2, the V gene TRBV29-1, with 10 bases aligning to TRBD1. Germline assignment: CDR1 SQVTM and CDR2 ANQGSEA. V lost 4 bases to trimming and J lost 8 bases; unmatched junction nucleotides: 10. The CDR3 has 14 amino acids. Here the CDR3 DNA reads TGCAGCGTTGTCGCCCAGACAGGGGGCTTAGGCTACACCTTC. Translating it yields CSVVAQTGGLGYTF. Full variable domain (remainder filled in from reference TRBV29-1 and TRBJ1-2): SAVISQKPSRDICQRGTSLTIQCQVDSQVTMMFWYRQQPGQSLTLIATANQGSEATYESGFVIDKFPISRPNLTFSTLTVSNMSPEDSSIYLCSVVAQTGGLGYTFGSGTRLTVV.

The sample holds a few counts of this clonotype. The J gene is TRBJ2-1, the V gene TRBV2; no clear D gene. Trimming stripped 0 bases from V and 5 bases from J, with 5 bases between. The CDR3 consists of 13 residues. Germline CDR1 and CDR2: SNHLY and FYNNEI. The DNA of the CDR3 is TGTGCCAGCAGTGAAGCGCTACACAATGAGCAGTTCTTC. Translating gives CASSEALHNEQFF.

This clonotype has only a few counts. The chain uses TRBV12-3 or TRBV12-4 and TRBJ1-6; 9 bases match TRBD1. J gave up 6 bases and V 1 base, and 7 bases lay outside the gene matches. CDR3 length equals 17 residues. CDR3 amino acids: CASSLEGQGLGNSPLHF. The CDR3 region has the DNA TGTGCCAGCAGTTTAGAGGGACAGGGTTTGGGTAATTCACCCCTCCACTTT.

This clonotype was detected a few times. The genes are TRBV25-1 and TRBJ2-7, with 9 bases identical to TRBD1. The junction had 6 bases not matched to a gene; V was cut back by 2 bases and J by 1 base. Germline assignment: CDR1 MGHDK and CDR2 SYGVNS. This CDR3 region has 16 residues. This CDR3 reads CASSETGTGSSYEQYF. The CDR3 DNA sequence: TGTGCCAGCAGTGAAACAGGGACAGGGTCATCCTACGAGCAGTACTTC.

This clonotype was observed a handful of times. The chain joins TRBV5-1 to TRBJ2-3; the D call may be TRBD1 or TRBD2 (7 bases each). This CDR3 region has 14 residues. The germline V gene encodes CDR1 SGHRS and CDR2 YFSETQ. V was clipped by 7 bases and J by 5 bases, with 17 bases between them. CDR3 DNA: TGCGCCAGCGCCCCGACAGGGAGGGAAGATACGCAGTATTTT. Translating gives CASAPTGREDTQYF.

In the case of this clonotype: A much larger clone lies a single base off, so this may be a read error. This rearrangement joins TRBV12-3 or TRBV12-4 to TRBJ2-1; no clear D gene. The CDR3 runs 13 residues. V lost 5 bases and J lost 13, with 18 bases in between. As DNA, the CDR3 is TGTGCCAGCAGTCCGCTATCGAGGAACATTCAGTTCTTC. Translation gives CASSPLSRNIQFF.

There are a few counts of this clonotype. The chain recombines TRBV24-1 with TRBJ2-1; 9 nucleotides align to TRBD2. CDR1 is KGHDR, CDR2 SFDVKD, per germline. V was clipped by 4 bases and J by 4 bases; unmatched bases: 4. This CDR3 has 15 residues. In nucleotides, the CDR3 is TGTGCCACCAGTGAGCTAGCGGGATCTTACAATGAGCAGTTCTTC. Translating gives CATSELAGSYNEQFF.

This clonotype was picked up many times. V is TRBV12-3 or TRBV12-4 and J is TRBJ2-1; maybe TRBD1 (6 bases). V was trimmed by 2 bases and J by 3 bases, leaving 11 bases between them. CDR3 length: 15 amino acids. CDR3 in amino acids: CASSLRGTLYNEQFF. The CDR3 DNA is TGTGCCAGCAGTTTAAGGGGGACGCTCTACAATGAGCAGTTCTTC.